A single sample gave rise to the 20 T cell receptor beta chains below, sequenced in a study of beta chain features in type 1 diabetes. The sequenced template was cDNA made from the entire isolated RNA. The repertoire was sequenced with immunoSEQ multiplex PCR; TCRdb's copy has only in-frame clones and lacks some. The sample shows 620,000 or so clones, around a sixth of them seen only once. Source material: naive CD4+ T cells from blood. The receptor source for this set is a man aged 18 to 29 in good health.

The sample holds a few counts of this clone. The chain carries TRBV28 and TRBJ2-1; no reliable D call. This CDR3 has 11 amino acids. Germline V gene data show CDR1 as MDHEN and CDR2 as SYDVKM. Trimming removed 6 bases at V and 4 bases at J, with 4 bases between. For the CDR3, the DNA is TGTGCCAGCAGGAGTTACAATGAGCAGTTCTTC. Its translation is CASRSYNEQFF.

In its sample, this clone was seen a few times. As DNA, the CDR3 is TGCAGCGTTGAAGCTGGCTCTGGGGCCAACGTCCTGACTTTC. This encodes CSVEAGSGANVLTF. V is TRBV29-1 and J is TRBJ2-6; no firm D call. Germline CDR1 reads SQVTM; CDR2 reads ANQGSEA. V dropped 1 base and J dropped 0 bases, with 4 bases sitting between them. The CDR3 is 14 residues long.

V is TRBV19 and J is TRBJ2-1; TRBD2 matches at 9 bases. The CDR3 is made up of 16 amino acids. Germline loops: CDR1 LNHDA, CDR2 SQIVND (reference sequence). J gave up 7 bases and V 5 bases, and 12 bases lay outside the gene matches. DNA of the CDR3: TGTGCCAGTAGTCTCAGTCCCAGCGGGGGGTGGAATGAGCAGTTCTTC. Residues: CASSLSPSGGWNEQFF.

The sample holds a few counts of this clone. This sequence joins TRBV30 and TRBJ1-1; D is unclear. Trimming cost V 5 bases and J 1 base, with 11 bases left between them. This CDR3 is built from 13 residues. CDR1 GTSNPN and CDR2 SVGIG come from the germline V gene (reference sequence). In DNA, the CDR3 is TGTGCCTGGGGCGGCCGATCGAACACTGAAGCTTTCTTT. Its translation: CAWGGRSNTEAFF.

CDR3 sequence: CAISPQGRAEAFF. CDR3 sequence (DNA): TGTGCCATCAGTCCTCAGGGCAGAGCTGAAGCTTTCTTT. The chain uses TRBV10-3 and TRBJ1-1, with a tentative D call TRBD1 (5 bases). Per the germline V gene, CDR1 is ENHRY and CDR2 is SYGVKD. This CDR3 comprises 13 residues. Trimming removed 5 bases at V and 6 bases at J, with 13 bases between.

This clone was picked up a small number of times. The chain couples TRBV2 to TRBJ1-5; D unresolved. Germline CDR1 is SNHLY and CDR2 is FYNNEI. The V gene lost 3 bases and the J gene lost 3 bases, with 9 bases spanning the gap. This CDR3 comprises 14 residues. The CDR3 loop is CASSERVSNQPQHF. In nucleotides, the CDR3 is TGTGCCAGCAGTGAGAGGGTGTCCAATCAGCCCCAGCATTTT. The full variable domain, rest sourced from reference TRBV2 and TRBJ1-5, is EPEVTQTPSHQVTQMGQEVILRCVPISNHLYFYWYRQILGQKVEFLVSFYNNEISEKSEIFDDQFSVERPDGSNFTLKIRSTKLEDSAMYFCASSERVSNQPQHFGDGTRLSIL.

The J gene is TRBJ1-1, the V gene TRBV4-1; TRBD1 matches at 8 bases. The germline gives CDR1 MGHRA, CDR2 YSYEKL. This CDR3 comprises 16 residues. V shed 7 bases, J shed 1 base, and the junction held 11 bases outside the gene matches. CDR3: CASTARVTGGNTEAFF. CDR3 nucleotides: TGCGCCAGCACTGCTAGGGTAACAGGGGGGAACACTGAAGCTTTCTTT.

This clone was picked up a small number of times. V and J are TRBV10-3 and TRBJ1-4, with D possibly being TRBD1 (5 bases). From germline, CDR1 is ENHRY and CDR2 SYGVKD. V lost 3 bases and J lost 8, with 16 bases in between. This CDR3 is 15 amino acids long. The CDR3 protein is CAISEGRGSGEKLFF. CDR3 DNA: TGTGCCATCAGTGAAGGTCGGGGCAGCGGGGAAAAACTGTTTTTT.

For this clone: This sample also contains other DNA sequences that code for the same CDR3. The CDR3, as DNA: TGCGCCAGCAGTACTAGCGGGGGGCCGCAAGAGACCCAGTACTTC. Amino acid sequence: CASSTSGGPQETQYF. The rearrangement uses TRBV5-1 and TRBJ2-5; 12 positions agree with TRBD2. Germline loops: CDR1 SGHRS, CDR2 YFSETQ. The CDR3 contains 15 residues. V trimming: 5 bases; J trimming: 2 bases; junction bases outside the gene matches: 4.

This sequence joins TRBV7-2 and TRBJ2-3; no firm D call. There are 13 residues in the CDR3. Trimming pared 3 bases from V and 2 bases from J, leaving 6 bases between. Germline values: CDR1 SGHTA, CDR2 FQGNSA. The CDR3 reads CASSFGPTDTQYF. CDR3 nucleotides: TGTGCCAGCAGCTTCGGACCCACAGATACGCAGTATTTT.

This chain uses TRBV4-1 with TRBJ2-7; D assignment may be TRBD1 or TRBD2 (5 bases each). V gave up 7 bases and J gave up 0 bases, with 19 bases separating them. Germline CDR1 reads MGHRA; CDR2 reads YSYEKL. CDR3 length: 16 residues. CDR3 DNA: TGCGCCAGCACCAACTACTGGGGGAAGGTCTCCTACGAGCAGTACTTC. This encodes CASTNYWGKVSYEQYF.

This clone was detected a few times. The rearrangement joins TRBV7-9 to TRBJ1-1; D perhaps matches TRBD1 (6 bases). The V and J ends lost 5 bases and 1 base respectively, with 14 bases between them. The CDR3 has 15 residues. CDR1 SEHNR and CDR2 FQNEAQ come from the germline V gene (reference sequence). The CDR3 DNA sequence: TGTGCCAGCAGCCTCTCTAAGGGGGGGAACACTGAAGCTTTCTTT. It specifies CASSLSKGGNTEAFF.

This clone was recorded a few times. CDR3 loop: CASRDSTEAFF. The CDR3 bases are TGCGCCAGCAGAGATAGCACTGAAGCTTTCTTT. The rearrangement joins TRBV5-1 to TRBJ1-1, with D unclear. CDR3 size: 11 residues. V shed 5 bases and J shed 4 bases, with 6 bases lying between them. Germline V CDR1 and CDR2: SGHRS, YFSETQ.

This clone was observed a handful of times. The chain couples TRBV5-4 to TRBJ1-1, with D possibly TRBD1 on 6 matching bases. This CDR3 has 16 residues. V lost 0 bases and J 1 base, leaving 13 bases between the germline ends. From germline, CDR1 is SGHNT and CDR2 YYREEE (reference sequence). As DNA, the CDR3 is TGTGCCAGCAGCTTGGATATGGGGGGCCCGAACACTGAAGCTTTCTTT. Encoded protein: CASSLDMGGPNTEAFF.

The V gene is TRBV7-8, the J gene TRBJ2-2, with TRBD1 identical over 7 bases. The CDR3 is made up of 16 amino acids. With 6 bases clipped from V and 4 bases from J, the junction kept 11 bases outside the gene matches. Looked up from germline, CDR1 is SGHVS and CDR2 is FQNEAQ. The DNA of the CDR3 is TGTGCCAGCAGTGGGGGACAGAGCTTCGTCACCGGGGAGCTGTTTTTT. Translating gives CASSGGQSFVTGELFF.

This clone was recorded a few times. This chain uses TRBV15 with TRBJ2-3; 7 nucleotides align to TRBD1. The CDR3 sequence is 16 residues long. The germline CDR1 and CDR2 sequences are LNHNV and YYDKDF (reference sequence). V trimming: 3 bases; J trimming: 3 bases; junction bases outside the gene matches: 9. The DNA of the CDR3 is TGTGCCACCAGCAGGGACAGGCCTTTTCGTACAGATACGCAGTATTTT. Amino acid sequence: CATSRDRPFRTDTQYF.

This clone was counted only a few times. This chain links TRBV27 with TRBJ2-1; tentatively, D is TRBD2 (5 bases). V shed 2 bases and J shed 3 bases, with 11 bases lying between them. The CDR3 loop spans 15 amino acids. Germline values: CDR1 MNHEY, CDR2 SMNVEV (reference sequence). The CDR3 DNA reads TGTGCCAGCAGTTTAAAAGGTGGAGGCTACAATGAGCAGTTCTTC. It specifies CASSLKGGGYNEQFF.

This clone was observed a handful of times. The CDR3 bases are TGCAGCGTTGACCAGGGACCGAACACTGAAGCTTTCTTT. It is translated as CSVDQGPNTEAFF. The chain employs TRBV29-1 and TRBJ1-1, with D perhaps matching TRBD1 (5 bases). The CDR3 has 13 amino acids. In germline, CDR1 is SQVTM, CDR2 ANQGSEA. V was shortened by 3 bases and J by 1 base, with 9 bases between the two germline ends. The variable domain in full, completed from reference TRBV29-1 and TRBJ1-1, reads SAVISQKPSRDICQRGTSLTIQCQVDSQVTMMFWYRQQPGQSLTLIATANQGSEATYESGFVIDKFPISRPNLTFSTLTVSNMSPEDSSIYLCSVDQGPNTEAFFGQGTRLTVV.

This sequence joins TRBV19 and TRBJ1-5; 9 bases match TRBD1. The V gene's germline CDR1 is LNHDA and CDR2 SQIVND (reference sequence). This CDR3 is built from 15 residues. Trimming took 2 bases from V and 6 from J; bases not matched to a gene: 5. Here the CDR3 DNA reads TGTGCCAGTAGTATAAAACAGGGGGCGGCTCAGCCCCAGCATTTT. It encodes CASSIKQGAAQPQHF. The whole variable domain, remainder taken from reference TRBV19 and TRBJ1-5, is DGGITQSPKYLFRKEGQNVTLSCEQNLNHDAMYWYRQDPGQGLRLIYYSQIVNDFQKGDIAEGYSVSREKKESFPLTVTSAQKNPTAFYLCASSIKQGAAQPQHFGDGTRLSIL.

In this sample, this clone turned up a few times. The V gene is TRBV7-3, the J gene TRBJ2-7; a possible D gene is TRBD2 (7 bases). Germline CDR1 and CDR2: SGHTA and FQGTGA. V was trimmed by 5 bases and J by 5 bases, leaving 22 bases between them. The CDR3 totals 16 residues. The CDR3 protein is CASSPQGRAWGDEQYF. The CDR3 region has the DNA TGTGCCAGCAGCCCCCAGGGGAGGGCCTGGGGCGACGAGCAGTACTTC.